Below, 22 T cell receptor beta chains from the same sample are listed, as sequenced in a study of OX40 agonist ivuxolimab in advanced cancers. Libraries were prepared by immunoSEQ multiplex PCR; TCRdb keeps only in-frame clonotypes and omits some of them. The table records approximately 70,000 clones, 87% of them present only once. The material was CD4+ or CD8+ T cells sorted from blood, obtained in a trial of the OX40 agonist ivuxolimab. These receptors were taken from an adult with an advanced solid tumor such as melanoma, head and neck, liver or kidney cancer.

V usage is TRBV7-9 and J usage is TRBJ2-5; TRBD2 is a possible D gene (7 bases). V gave up 5 bases and J gave up 1 base, with 20 bases separating them. Germline V lookup: CDR1 SEHNR, CDR2 FQNEAQ (reference sequence). The CDR3 totals 17 residues. In nucleotides, the CDR3 is TGTGCCAGCAGCCAAAGGGGGGGAAGCTTTACCCAAGAGACCCAGTACTTC. Translating it yields CASSQRGGSFTQETQYF.

The gene calls are TRBV5-1 and TRBJ2-5, with unresolved D. With 0 bases removed from V and 5 bases from J, the gap between germline ends came to 11 bases. Germline V gene sequence: CDR1 SGHRS, CDR2 YFSETQ. There are 14 residues in the CDR3. CDR3 region: CASSLGILGETQYF. The DNA of the CDR3 is TGCGCCAGCAGCTTGGGGATACTCGGGGAGACCCAGTACTTC.

This clone was observed once. The rearrangement uses TRBV27 and TRBJ1-5; no reliable D call. The CDR3 is 15 amino acids. V lost 0 bases and J lost 3, with 9 bases in between. The V gene's germline CDR1 is MNHEY and CDR2 SMNVEV (reference sequence). The CDR3 spells CASSLSFPDNQPQHF. CDR3 nucleotides: TGTGCCAGCAGTTTATCGTTTCCAGACAATCAGCCCCAGCATTTT.

In nucleotides, the CDR3 is TGTGCCAGCAGTTTATGGCAGGACAATCAGCCCCAGCATTTT. Amino acids: CASSLWQDNQPQHF. The rearrangement joins TRBV28 to TRBJ1-5; no definite D call. Germline values: CDR1 MDHEN, CDR2 SYDVKM. Trimming pared 0 bases from V and 3 bases from J, leaving 6 bases between. The CDR3 is made up of 14 amino acids.

V usage is TRBV7-3 and J usage is TRBJ1-1; no firm D call. Germline CDR1 is SGHTA and CDR2 is FQGTGA. This CDR3 is built from 12 residues. Trimming removed 5 bases from V and 6 bases from J, with 10 bases in between. CDR3 coding DNA: TGTGCCAGCAGCGGCTCTCTAGCTGAAGCTTTCTTT. It translates to CASSGSLAEAFF.

This clone was observed a few times. The rearrangement uses TRBV18 and TRBJ1-4; 9 bases fit TRBD1. Per the germline V gene, CDR1 is KGHSH and CDR2 is LQKENI. Unmatched junction bases numbered 7, after V lost 4 bases and J lost 7 bases. The CDR3 length is 15 residues. The CDR3 loop reads CASSRGQGSGEKLFF. CDR3 DNA: TGTGCCAGCTCACGCGGACAGGGGAGCGGTGAAAAACTGTTTTTT.

V and J are TRBV30 and TRBJ1-4; D is unresolved. Germline CDR1 GTSNPN, CDR2 SVGIG (reference sequence). V gave up 3 bases and J gave up 5 bases, with 4 bases separating them. CDR3 length: 11 amino acids. In DNA form, the CDR3 reads TGTGCCTGGAGCGTGAATGAAAAACTGTTTTTT. It is translated as CAWSVNEKLFF. The full variable domain, rest sourced from reference TRBV30 and TRBJ1-4, is SQTIHQWPATLVQPVGSPLSLECTVEGTSNPNLYWYRQAAGRGLQLLFYSVGIGQISSEVPQNLSASRPQDRQFILSSKKLLLSDSGFYLCAWSVNEKLFFGSGTQLSVL.

The CDR3 region has the DNA TGTGCCTGGAGTCGGGGGGTGAGCTCTGGAAACACCATATATTTT. Protein: CAWSRGVSSGNTIYF. The gene calls are TRBV30 and TRBJ1-3; perhaps TRBD1 as D (5 bases). There are 15 residues in the CDR3. V gave up 2 bases and J gave up 0 bases, with 11 bases separating them. Germline V gives CDR1 GTSNPN, CDR2 SVGIG (reference sequence).

The chain joins TRBV4-2 to TRBJ1-2, with D hard to call. The V end lost 1 base, the J end lost 4 bases, and 10 bases lay between the germline ends. The CDR3 consists of 14 residues. CDR1 is LGHNA, CDR2 YNFKEQ, per germline. The CDR3 DNA sequence: TGTGCCAGCAGCCAAGGATGGGAGTCCTATGGCTACACCTTC. It specifies CASSQGWESYGYTF.

The chain joins TRBV19 to TRBJ2-7; TRBD2 matches at 7 bases. Per germline, CDR1 LNHDA and CDR2 SQIVND (reference sequence). This CDR3 has 14 residues. The trim removed 5 bases at V and 0 bases at J, leaving 4 bases unmatched. CDR3 in amino acids: CASSSGGSSYEQYF. The CDR3 bases are TGTGCCAGTAGTTCCGGGGGGAGCTCCTACGAGCAGTACTTC.

This chain connects TRBV7-9 to TRBJ2-5, with TRBD1 identical over 9 bases. V lost 5 bases and J lost 5; bases outside the gene matches: 6. The length of the CDR3 is 14 residues. Germline loops: CDR1 SEHNR, CDR2 FQNEAQ (reference sequence). For the CDR3, the DNA is TGTGCCAGCAGCCCTACAGGGGGCCGGGAGACCCAGTACTTC. Encoded protein: CASSPTGGRETQYF.

The chain recombines TRBV7-2 with TRBJ2-7, with TRBD2 identical over 7 bases. Trimming at V came to 2 bases and at J to 1 base, leaving 5 bases not matched to a gene. The CDR3 sequence is 15 residues long. Germline lookup yields CDR1 SGHTA and CDR2 FQGNSA. CDR3 DNA sequence: TGTGCCAGCAGCTTAACGGCTAGCGGATCCTACGAGCAGTACTTC. Translation: CASSLTASGSYEQYF.

The chain is built from TRBV11-2 and TRBJ2-1, with D maybe TRBD1 (5 bases). Germline CDR1 is SGHAT and CDR2 is FQNNGV. This CDR3 comprises 16 residues. V lost 5 bases to trimming and J lost 6 bases, with 20 bases between them. The CDR3 bases are TGTGCCAGCAGCCCTAAGGGGCTACGTCAAGGCAATGAGCAGTTCTTC. Translated, it gives CASSPKGLRQGNEQFF.

V usage is TRBV2 and J usage is TRBJ2-1; D perhaps matches TRBD2 (5 bases). The CDR3 runs to 13 residues. Trimming shortened V by 6 bases and J by 10 bases, and 16 bases separated the two germline ends. Germline V gene data show CDR1 as SNHLY and CDR2 as FYNNEI. CDR3 amino acids: CASSYERVGEQFF. CDR3 bases: TGTGCCAGCAGCTACGAGAGGGTCGGGGAGCAGTTCTTC. The full variable domain, rest sourced from reference TRBV2 and TRBJ2-1, is EPEVTQTPSHQVTQMGQEVILRCVPISNHLYFYWYRQILGQKVEFLVSFYNNEISEKSEIFDDQFSVERPDGSNFTLKIRSTKLEDSAMYFCASSYERVGEQFFGPGTRLTVL.

The chain carries TRBV28 and TRBJ1-2; D is unclear. Germline V gene lookup returns CDR1 MDHEN and CDR2 SYDVKM. Deletions cut 1 base from V and 5 bases from J, with 11 bases between. There are 14 residues in the CDR3. The DNA of the CDR3 is TGTGCCAGCAGTTTATCCGAGATTTGGTATGGCTACACCTTC. Translated: CASSLSEIWYGYTF.

The gene calls are TRBV10-1 and TRBJ2-5; either TRBD1 or TRBD2 may fit D (5 bases each). Trimming stripped 6 bases from V and 8 bases from J, with 19 bases between. The CDR3 extends over 14 amino acids. The V gene's germline CDR1 is WNHNN and CDR2 SYGVQD (reference sequence). CDR3 protein: CASSEGRQSGTQYF. CDR3 coding DNA: TGCGCCAGCAGCGAGGGGCGACAGTCGGGCACCCAGTACTTC.

Written as DNA, the CDR3 is TGTGCCAGCAGCTCAGCCGGGGCCCCTAAAGCTTTCTTT. Residues: CASSSAGAPKAFF. The V and J genes are TRBV7-9 and TRBJ1-1, with D possibly TRBD1 on 5 matching bases. Trimming took 4 bases from V and 9 from J, leaving 15 bases between them. The CDR3 is 13 amino acids. From germline, CDR1 is SEHNR and CDR2 FQNEAQ (reference sequence). The whole variable domain, remainder taken from reference TRBV7-9 and TRBJ1-1, is DTGVSQNPRHKITKRGQNVTFRCDPISEHNRLYWYRQTLGQGPEFLTYFQNEAQLEKSRLLSDRFSAERPKGSFSTLEIQRTEQGDSAMYLCASSSAGAPKAFFGQGTRLTVV.

This clone is a singleton in its sample. The chain combines TRBV7-6 with TRBJ2-1; D is tentatively TRBD1 or TRBD2 (6 bases each). The CDR3 is made up of 16 amino acids. Germline-derived CDR1 and CDR2 are SGHVS and FNYEAQ. V lost 5 bases to trimming and J lost 5 bases, with 19 bases between them. The CDR3, as DNA: TGTGCCAGCAGCGGTAGCATGGGGGGCGCGAACAATGAGCAGTTCTTC. This codes for CASSGSMGGANNEQFF.

The genes are TRBV18 and TRBJ2-1; D remains ambiguous. Trimming took off 6 bases at V and 9 bases at J, with 15 bases between the two ends. The germline CDR1 and CDR2 sequences are KGHSH and LQKENI. There are 13 residues in the CDR3. Here the CDR3 DNA reads TGTGCCAGCTCTCCCCCTTCTGTGGGTGAGCAGTTCTTC. Translating gives CASSPPSVGEQFF.

The chain uses TRBV28 and TRBJ1-2; 8 bases line up with TRBD1. Germline trimming cut 3 bases from V and 8 bases from J; bases unmatched to any gene: 8. Germline V gene lookup returns CDR1 MDHEN and CDR2 SYDVKM. The CDR3 runs 14 residues. CDR3 sequence: CASSLNRGGLGYTF. CDR3 sequence (DNA): TGTGCCAGCAGTTTGAACAGGGGGGGACTGGGCTACACCTTC.

The chain links TRBV11-2 to TRBJ1-1; 10 nucleotides align to TRBD1. The CDR3 is 14 amino acids. V was pared by 5 bases and J by 5 bases, with 5 bases of the junction left unmatched. Per the germline V gene, CDR1 is SGHAT and CDR2 is FQNNGV. CDR3 loop: CASSARDRGTEAFF. In DNA, the CDR3 is TGTGCCAGCAGCGCCCGGGACAGGGGAACTGAAGCTTTCTTT.

The CDR3 DNA is TGTGCCTGGAGTCCGCCCTCCGACAGTCGACTTACCTACGAGCAGTACTTC. It codes for CAWSPPSDSRLTYEQYF. The chain combines TRBV30 with TRBJ2-7, with D possibly matching TRBD1 (5 bases). CDR1 and CDR2 (germline): GTSNPN, SVGIG (reference sequence). Trimming cost V 2 bases and J 2 bases, with 22 bases left between them. This CDR3 has 17 amino acids.